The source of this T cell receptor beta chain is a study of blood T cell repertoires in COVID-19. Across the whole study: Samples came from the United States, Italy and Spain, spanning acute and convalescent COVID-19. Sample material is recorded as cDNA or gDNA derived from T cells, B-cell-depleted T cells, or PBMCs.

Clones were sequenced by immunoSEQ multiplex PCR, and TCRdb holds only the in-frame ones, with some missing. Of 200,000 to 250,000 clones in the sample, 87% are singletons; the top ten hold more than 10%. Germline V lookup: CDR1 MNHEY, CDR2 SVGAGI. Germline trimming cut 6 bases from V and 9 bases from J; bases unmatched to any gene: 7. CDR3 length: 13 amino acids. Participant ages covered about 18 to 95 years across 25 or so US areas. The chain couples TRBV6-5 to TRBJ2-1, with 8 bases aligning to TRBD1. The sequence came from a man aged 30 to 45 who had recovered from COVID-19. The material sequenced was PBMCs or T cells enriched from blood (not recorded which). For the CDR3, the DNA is TGTGCCAGCAGACTTAACAGGGGGAGTGAGCAGTTCTTC. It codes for CASRLNRGSEQFF.